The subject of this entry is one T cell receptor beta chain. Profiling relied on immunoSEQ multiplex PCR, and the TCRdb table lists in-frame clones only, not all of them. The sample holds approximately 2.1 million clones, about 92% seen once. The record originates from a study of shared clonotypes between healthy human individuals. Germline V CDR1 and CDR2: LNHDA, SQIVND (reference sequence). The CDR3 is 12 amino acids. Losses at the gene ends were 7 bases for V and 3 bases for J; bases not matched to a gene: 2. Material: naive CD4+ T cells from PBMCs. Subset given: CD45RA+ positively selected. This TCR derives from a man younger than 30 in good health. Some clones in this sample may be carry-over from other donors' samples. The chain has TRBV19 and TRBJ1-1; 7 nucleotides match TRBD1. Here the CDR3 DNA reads TGTGCCAGTAAGGGACAGTACACTGAAGCTTTCTTT. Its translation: CASKGQYTEAFF.